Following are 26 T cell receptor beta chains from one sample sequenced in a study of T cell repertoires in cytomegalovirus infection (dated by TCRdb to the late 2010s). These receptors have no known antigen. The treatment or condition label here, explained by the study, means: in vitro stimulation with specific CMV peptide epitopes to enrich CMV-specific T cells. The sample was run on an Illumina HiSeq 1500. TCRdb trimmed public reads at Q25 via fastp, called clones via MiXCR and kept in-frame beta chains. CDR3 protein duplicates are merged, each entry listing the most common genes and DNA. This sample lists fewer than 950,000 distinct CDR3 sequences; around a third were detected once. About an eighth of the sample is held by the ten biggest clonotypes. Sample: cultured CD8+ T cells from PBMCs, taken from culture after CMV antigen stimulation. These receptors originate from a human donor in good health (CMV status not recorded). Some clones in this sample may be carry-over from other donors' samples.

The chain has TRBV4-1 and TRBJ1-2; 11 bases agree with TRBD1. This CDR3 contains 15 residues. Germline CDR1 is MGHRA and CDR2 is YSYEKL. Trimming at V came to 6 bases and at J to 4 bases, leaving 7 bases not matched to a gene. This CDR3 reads CASSNGQGASYGYTF. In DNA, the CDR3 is TGCGCCAGCAGTAATGGACAGGGGGCCTCCTATGGCTACACCTTC.

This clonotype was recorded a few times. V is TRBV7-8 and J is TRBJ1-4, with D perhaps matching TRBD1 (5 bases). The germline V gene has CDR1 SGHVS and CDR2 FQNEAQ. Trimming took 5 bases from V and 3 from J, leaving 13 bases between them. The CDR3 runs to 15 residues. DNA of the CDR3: TGTGCCAGCAGCCTTGGGGGGGGATCTAATGAAAAACTGTTTTTT. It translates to CASSLGGGSNEKLFF.

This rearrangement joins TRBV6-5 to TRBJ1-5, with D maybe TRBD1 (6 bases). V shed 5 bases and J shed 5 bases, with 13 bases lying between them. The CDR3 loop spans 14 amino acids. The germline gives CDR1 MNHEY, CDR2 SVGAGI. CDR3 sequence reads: CASSPGQLHQPQHF. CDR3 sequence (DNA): TGTGCCAGCAGTCCGGGACAACTACATCAGCCCCAGCATTTT.

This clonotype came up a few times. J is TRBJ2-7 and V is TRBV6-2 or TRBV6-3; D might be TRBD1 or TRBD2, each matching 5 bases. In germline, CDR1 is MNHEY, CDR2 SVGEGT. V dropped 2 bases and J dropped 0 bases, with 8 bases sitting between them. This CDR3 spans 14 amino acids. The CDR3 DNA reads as TGTGCCAGCAGTTACACGGGGCCCTCCTACGAGCAGTACGTC. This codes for CASSYTGPSYEQYV.

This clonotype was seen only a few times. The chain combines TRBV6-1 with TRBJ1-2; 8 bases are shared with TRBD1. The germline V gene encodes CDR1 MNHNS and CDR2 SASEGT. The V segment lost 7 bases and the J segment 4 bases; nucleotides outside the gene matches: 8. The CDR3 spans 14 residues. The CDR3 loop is CASIGTGLGYGYTF. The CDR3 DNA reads TGTGCCAGCATCGGGACAGGCCTAGGCTATGGCTACACCTTC.

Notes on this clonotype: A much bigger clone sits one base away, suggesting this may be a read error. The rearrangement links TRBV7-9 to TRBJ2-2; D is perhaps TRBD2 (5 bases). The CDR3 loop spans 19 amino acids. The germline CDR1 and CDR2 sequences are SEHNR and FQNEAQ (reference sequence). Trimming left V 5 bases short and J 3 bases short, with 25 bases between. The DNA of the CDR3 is TGTGCCAGCAGCCTACCGGTTTGGAACGGCGAGGGTTACACCGGGGAGCTGTTTTTT. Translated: CASSLPVWNGEGYTGELFF.

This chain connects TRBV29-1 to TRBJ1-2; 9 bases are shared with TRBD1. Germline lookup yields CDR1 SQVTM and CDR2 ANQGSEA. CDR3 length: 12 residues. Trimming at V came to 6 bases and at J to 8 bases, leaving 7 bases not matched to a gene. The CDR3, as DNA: TGCAGCGTGGACAGGGGTTTTAGGGGCTACACCTTC. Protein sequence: CSVDRGFRGYTF.

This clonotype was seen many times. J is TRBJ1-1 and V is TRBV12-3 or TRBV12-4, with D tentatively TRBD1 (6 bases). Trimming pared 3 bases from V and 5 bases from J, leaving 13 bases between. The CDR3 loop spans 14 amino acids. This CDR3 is CASSFGGGGTEAFF. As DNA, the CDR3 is TGTGCCAGCAGTTTCGGAGGGGGGGGAACTGAAGCTTTCTTT.

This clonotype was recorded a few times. The CDR3 DNA follows: TGTGCCAGCAGCCCGGCGGTGGCGACCTACAATGAGCAGTTCTTC. Its protein is CASSPAVATYNEQFF. The V call is TRBV5-3, the J call TRBJ2-1; D gene ambiguous. TRBV5-3 is recorded as an ORF, its role being uncertain. V dropped 8 bases and J dropped 2 bases, with 17 bases sitting between them. This CDR3 has 15 residues.

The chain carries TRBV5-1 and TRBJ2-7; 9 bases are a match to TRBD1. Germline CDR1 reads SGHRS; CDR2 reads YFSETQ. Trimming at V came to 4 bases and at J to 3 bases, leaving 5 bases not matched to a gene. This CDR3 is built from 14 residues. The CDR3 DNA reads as TGCGCCAGCAGCCCTATGACAGGGGGCTACGAGCAGTACTTC. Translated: CASSPMTGGYEQYF. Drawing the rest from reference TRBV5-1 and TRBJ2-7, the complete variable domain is KAGVTQTPRYLIKTRGQQVTLSCSPISGHRSVSWYQQTPGQGLQFLFEYFSETQRNKGNFPGRFSGRQFSNSRSEMNVSTLELGDSALYLCASSPMTGGYEQYFGPGTRLTVT.

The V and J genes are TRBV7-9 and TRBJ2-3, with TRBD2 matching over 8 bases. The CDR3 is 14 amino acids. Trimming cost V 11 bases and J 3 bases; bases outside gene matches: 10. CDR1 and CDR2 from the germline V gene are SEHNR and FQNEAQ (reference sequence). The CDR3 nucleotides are TGTGCCTCCGGGAGGGGGTCTAGTACAGATACGCAGTATTTT. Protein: CASGRGSSTDTQYF.

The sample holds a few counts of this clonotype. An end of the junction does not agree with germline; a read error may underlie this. CDR3: CASSQDTGGNSEAFF. The CDR3 DNA reads TGCGCCAGCAGCCAAGATACGGGAGGGAACAGTGAAGCTTTCTTT. The chain couples TRBV4-3 to TRBJ1-1; D not certain. The CDR3 is made up of 15 amino acids. Germline V gene lookup returns CDR1 LGHNA and CDR2 YSLEER.

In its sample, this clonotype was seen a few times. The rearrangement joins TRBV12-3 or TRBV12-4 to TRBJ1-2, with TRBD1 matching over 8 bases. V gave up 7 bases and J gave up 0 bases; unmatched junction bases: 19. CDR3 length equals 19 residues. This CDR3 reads CASIRQGSPNPRANYGYTF. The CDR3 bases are TGTGCCAGCATCCGACAGGGGAGTCCCAACCCAAGAGCTAACTATGGCTACACCTTC.

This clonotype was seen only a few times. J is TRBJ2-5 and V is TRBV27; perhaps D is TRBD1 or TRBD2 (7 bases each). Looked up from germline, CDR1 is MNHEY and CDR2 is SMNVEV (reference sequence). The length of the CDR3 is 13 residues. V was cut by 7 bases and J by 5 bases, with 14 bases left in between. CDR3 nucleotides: TGTGCCAGCATGGGAGGGGGCGCCGAGACCCAGTACTTC. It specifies CASMGGGAETQYF.

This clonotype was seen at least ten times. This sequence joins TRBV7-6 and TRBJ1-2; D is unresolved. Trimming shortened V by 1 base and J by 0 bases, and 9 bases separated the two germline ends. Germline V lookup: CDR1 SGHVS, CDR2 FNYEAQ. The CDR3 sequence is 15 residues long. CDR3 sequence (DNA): TGTGCCAGCAGCTTAGTACTCGGGGCTAACTATGGCTACACCTTC. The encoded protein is CASSLVLGANYGYTF.

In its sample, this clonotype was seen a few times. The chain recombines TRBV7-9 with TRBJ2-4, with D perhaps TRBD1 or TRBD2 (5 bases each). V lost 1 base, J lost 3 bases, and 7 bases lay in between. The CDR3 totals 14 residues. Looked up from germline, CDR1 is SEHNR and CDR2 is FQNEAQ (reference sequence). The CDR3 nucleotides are TGTGCCAGCAGCTTAGGGGACGGCAAAAACATTCAGTACTTC. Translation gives CASSLGDGKNIQYF.

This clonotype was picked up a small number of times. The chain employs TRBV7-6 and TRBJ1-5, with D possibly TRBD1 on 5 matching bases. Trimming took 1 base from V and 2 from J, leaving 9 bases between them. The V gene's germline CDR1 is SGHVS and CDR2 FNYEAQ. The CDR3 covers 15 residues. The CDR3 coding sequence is TGTGCCAGCAGCTTAGGGACATTAGGCAATCAGCCCCAGCATTTT. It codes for CASSLGTLGNQPQHF.

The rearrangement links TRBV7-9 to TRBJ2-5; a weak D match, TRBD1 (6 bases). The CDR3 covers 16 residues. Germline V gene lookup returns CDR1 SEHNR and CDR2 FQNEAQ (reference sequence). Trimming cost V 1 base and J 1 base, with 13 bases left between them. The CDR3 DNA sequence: TGTGCCAGCAGCTTAGGGCTTCAGGGGACCCAAGAGACCCAGTACTTC. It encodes CASSLGLQGTQETQYF.

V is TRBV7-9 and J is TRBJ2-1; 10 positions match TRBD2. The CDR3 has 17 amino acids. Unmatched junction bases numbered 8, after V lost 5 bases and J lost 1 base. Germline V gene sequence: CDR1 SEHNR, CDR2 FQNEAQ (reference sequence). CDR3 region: CASSLEVAGGSYNEQFF. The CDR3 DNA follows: TGTGCCAGCAGCCTGGAAGTAGCGGGGGGTTCCTACAATGAGCAGTTCTTC.

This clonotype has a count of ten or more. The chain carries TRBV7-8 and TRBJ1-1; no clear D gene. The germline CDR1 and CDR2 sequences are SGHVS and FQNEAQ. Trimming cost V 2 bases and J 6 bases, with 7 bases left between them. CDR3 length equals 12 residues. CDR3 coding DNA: TGTGCCAGCAGCTTACAAACGGCTGAAGCTTTCTTT. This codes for CASSLQTAEAFF.

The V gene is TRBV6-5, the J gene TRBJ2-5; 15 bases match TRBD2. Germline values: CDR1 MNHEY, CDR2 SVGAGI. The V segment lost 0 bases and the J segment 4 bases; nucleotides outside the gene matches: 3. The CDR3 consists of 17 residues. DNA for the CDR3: TGTGCCAGCAGTTACTCGGGACTAGCGGGGGGACGAGAGACCCAGTACTTC. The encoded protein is CASSYSGLAGGRETQYF.

DNA of the CDR3: TGTGCCAGCAGTTGGGAAGGGTATAATTCACCCCTCCACTTT. This sequence encodes CASSWEGYNSPLHF. This chain joins TRBV27 and TRBJ1-6; D is undetermined. Germline V lookup: CDR1 MNHEY, CDR2 SMNVEV (reference sequence). Trimming pared 4 bases from V and 4 bases from J, leaving 8 bases between. This CDR3 region has 14 residues.

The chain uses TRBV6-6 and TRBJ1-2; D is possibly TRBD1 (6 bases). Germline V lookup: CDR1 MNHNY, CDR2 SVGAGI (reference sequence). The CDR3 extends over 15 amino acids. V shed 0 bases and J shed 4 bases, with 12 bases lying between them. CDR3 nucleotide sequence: TGTGCCAGCAGTTACTCCCCAGGGGCCTCCTATGGCTACACCTTC. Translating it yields CASSYSPGASYGYTF.

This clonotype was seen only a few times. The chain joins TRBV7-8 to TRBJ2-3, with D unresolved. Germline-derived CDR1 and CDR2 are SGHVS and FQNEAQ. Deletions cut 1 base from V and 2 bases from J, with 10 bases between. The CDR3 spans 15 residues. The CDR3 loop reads CASSLGAPITDTQYF. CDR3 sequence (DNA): TGTGCCAGCAGCTTAGGCGCCCCCATCACAGATACGCAGTATTTT.

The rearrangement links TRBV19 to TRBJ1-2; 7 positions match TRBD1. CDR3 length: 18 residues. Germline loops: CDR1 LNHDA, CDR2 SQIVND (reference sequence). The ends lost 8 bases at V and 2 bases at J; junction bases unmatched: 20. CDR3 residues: CASRDSAHRQGRNYGYTF. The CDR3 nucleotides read TGTGCCAGTCGTGATTCAGCCCATCGACAGGGACGAAACTATGGCTACACCTTC.

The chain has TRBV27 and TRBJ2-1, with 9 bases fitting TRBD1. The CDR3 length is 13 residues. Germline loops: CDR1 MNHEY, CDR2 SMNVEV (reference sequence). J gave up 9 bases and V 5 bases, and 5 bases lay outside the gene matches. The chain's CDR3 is CASSLLTGGEQFF. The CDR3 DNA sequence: TGTGCCAGCAGTCTGTTGACAGGGGGTGAGCAGTTCTTC.